The 8 T cell receptor beta chains listed next were all sequenced from one sample in a study of OX40 agonist ivuxolimab in advanced cancers. The data were produced by immunoSEQ multiplex PCR, yet TCRdb's version contains in-frame clones alone and is incomplete. The table has tens of thousands of clones, 88% seen once. The source was CD4+ or CD8+ T cells sorted from blood, collected in a trial of the OX40 agonist ivuxolimab. Receptors were obtained from an adult with an advanced solid tumor such as melanoma, head and neck, liver or kidney cancer.

This clone was observed a handful of times. V usage is TRBV10-2 and J usage is TRBJ1-6; tentatively, D is TRBD1 (6 bases). Germline V CDR1 and CDR2: WSHSY, SAAADI. V shed 4 bases and J shed 9 bases, with 16 bases lying between them. There are 15 residues in the CDR3. The CDR3 nucleotides are TGCGCCAGCAGTGGAACGGAGACAGGTAGTTCACCCCTCCACTTT. Its translation is CASSGTETGSSPLHF.

This chain links TRBV5-1 with TRBJ1-3; TRBD1 matches at 7 bases. Unmatched junction bases numbered 9, after V lost 4 bases and J lost 2 bases. This CDR3 has 16 amino acids. Germline V lookup: CDR1 SGHRS, CDR2 YFSETQ. CDR3 loop: CASSPDPGTAGNTIYF. DNA of the CDR3: TGCGCCAGCAGCCCGGACCCCGGGACAGCTGGAAACACCATATATTTT.

The chain carries TRBV9 and TRBJ1-1, with TRBD1 as a possible D gene (5 bases). Trimming removed 5 bases at V and 3 bases at J, with 11 bases between. CDR1 is SGDLS and CDR2 is YYNGEE in the germline V gene. This CDR3 has 13 amino acids. The CDR3 DNA sequence: TGTGCCAGCAGTAAGGGACCGGACACTGAAGCTTTCTTT. This encodes CASSKGPDTEAFF.

The chain combines TRBV6-5 with TRBJ1-3, with a weak D call TRBD1 (5 bases). Trimming shortened V by 4 bases and J by 2 bases, and 12 bases separated the two germline ends. The CDR3 runs to 15 residues. Germline V gene sequence: CDR1 MNHEY, CDR2 SVGAGI. CDR3 DNA: TGTGCCAGCAGTTTACTCGACAGTCCTGGAAACACCATATATTTT. Its translation: CASSLLDSPGNTIYF.

This sequence joins TRBV7-9 and TRBJ1-2; the D gene is possibly TRBD1 (6 bases). This CDR3 is built from 14 residues. Germline V gene sequence: CDR1 SEHNR, CDR2 FQNEAQ (reference sequence). The V and J ends lost 2 bases and 4 bases respectively, with 11 bases between them. This CDR3 is CASSLKGQPYGYTF. The CDR3 bases are TGTGCCAGCAGCTTAAAAGGACAGCCCTATGGCTACACCTTC.

This chain uses TRBV6-4 with TRBJ1-6; D remains ambiguous. Trimming shortened V by 7 bases and J by 10 bases, and 8 bases separated the two germline ends. There are 11 residues in the CDR3. The germline V gene has CDR1 MRHNA and CDR2 SNTAGT. The CDR3 sequence: CASMLGSPLHF. The CDR3 region has the DNA TGTGCCAGCATGTTGGGGTCACCCCTCCACTTT.

The chain employs TRBV9 and TRBJ1-1; D call uncertain. V lost 0 bases and J lost 1, with 16 bases in between. The germline gives CDR1 SGDLS, CDR2 YYNGEE. This CDR3 has 17 residues. The CDR3 is CASSVARGRPSNTEAFF. DNA for the CDR3: TGTGCCAGCAGCGTAGCTAGAGGGCGGCCGTCGAACACTGAAGCTTTCTTT.

V and J are TRBV7-2 and TRBJ1-3; D may be TRBD1 (5 bases). The V end lost 1 base, the J end lost 1 base, and 11 bases lay between the germline ends. The CDR3 sequence is 16 residues long. From germline, CDR1 is SGHTA and CDR2 FQGNSA. The CDR3 sequence is CASSLGAGYSGNTIYF. CDR3 nucleotide sequence: TGTGCCAGCAGCTTAGGGGCAGGGTATTCTGGAAACACCATATATTTT.